Below, one T cell receptor beta chain is given with its context. Germline is not matched at one junction end, which may reflect a read error. The source of the sample is a study of Graves' ophthalmopathy and Graves' hyperthyroidism. Disease in donors with ophthalmopathy had moderate-to-severe activity, CAS ≥3, NOSPECS ≥4 and under 3 months' duration. TCR beta CDR3 amplification used RNA transcripts. HTBI primers primed a first-round RT-PCR, and a second-round multiplex PCR followed. TCRdb reanalysed the multiplex PCR reads using MiXCR and keeps one entry per CDR3 protein. The repertoire consists of 170,000 or so distinct CDR3 sequences, with approximately 38% occurring once and the leading ten covering roughly 5.8%. The V gene's germline CDR1 is GTSNPN and CDR2 SVGIG (reference sequence). The CDR3 has 11 residues.

Sequenced material: peripheral blood. The chain links TRBV30 to TRBJ1-6, with 10 bases aligning to TRBD1. The TCR originated in a middle-aged woman with Graves' ophthalmopathy. DNA for the CDR3: TGTGCCTGGAGTATACTTGGGGACAGGGGCTTT. Translation gives CAWSILGDRGF.